This record covers a single TCR beta chain. Terminally differentiated effector memory CD45RA+ cells were left out of the naive CD8 fraction, which was CD45RO-negative and positively selected for CCR7. The source of the sample is a study of shared clonotypes between healthy human individuals. The CDR3 contains 16 residues. Germline assignment: CDR1 SGHDN and CDR2 FVKESK. With V trimmed by 0 bases and J by 7 bases, 9 bases remained unmatched. Sequenced by immunoSEQ multiplex PCR; TCRdb stores in-frame clones only, minus some. The sample records a few million clones, 93% being singletons. The gene calls are TRBV14 and TRBJ2-1, with TRBD2 matching 7 bases. The clonotype was recovered from a man younger than 35 in good health. Some clones in this sample may be carry-over from other donors' samples. Specimen: naive CD8+ T cells from PBMCs. CDR3 nucleotide sequence: TGTGCCAGCAGCCAAGATCGGCAGACTAGCAGGAATGAGCAGTTCTTC. This encodes CASSQDRQTSRNEQFF.